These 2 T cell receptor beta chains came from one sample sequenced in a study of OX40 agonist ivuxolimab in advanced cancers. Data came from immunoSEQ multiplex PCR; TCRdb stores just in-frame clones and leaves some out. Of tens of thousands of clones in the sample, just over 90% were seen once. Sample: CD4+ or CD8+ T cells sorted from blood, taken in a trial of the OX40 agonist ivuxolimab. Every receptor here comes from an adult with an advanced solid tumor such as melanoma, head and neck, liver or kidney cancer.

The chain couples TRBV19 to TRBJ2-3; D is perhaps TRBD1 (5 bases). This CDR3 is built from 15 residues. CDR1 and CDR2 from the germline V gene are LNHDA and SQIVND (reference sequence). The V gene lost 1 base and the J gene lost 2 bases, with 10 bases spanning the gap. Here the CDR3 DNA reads TGTGCCAGTAGTATAGGGGGCGAGTACACAGATACGCAGTATTTT. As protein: CASSIGGEYTDTQYF.

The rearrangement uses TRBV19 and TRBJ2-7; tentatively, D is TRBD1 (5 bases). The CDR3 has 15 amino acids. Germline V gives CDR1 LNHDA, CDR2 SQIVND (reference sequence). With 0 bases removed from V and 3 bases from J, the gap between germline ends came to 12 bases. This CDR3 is CASSIDSGISYEQYF. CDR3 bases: TGTGCCAGTAGTATAGATTCAGGGATCAGCTACGAGCAGTACTTC.